What follows are 14 T cell receptor beta chains derived from one specimen sequenced in a study of blood T cell repertoires in COVID-19. Some clones are missing from TCRdb's copy, which holds only in-frame ones; the method was immunoSEQ multiplex PCR. This table holds some 290,000 clones, under 90% found once. Sequenced sample: peripheral blood. The source of these receptors is a young woman with COVID-19, enrolled during active disease.

The chain links TRBV15 to TRBJ1-5, with D perhaps TRBD1 (5 bases). Germline values: CDR1 LNHNV, CDR2 YYDKDF (reference sequence). V was cut by 8 bases and J by 6 bases, with 17 bases left in between. The CDR3 runs 14 residues. The CDR3 coding sequence is TGTGCCACCCGCCTTCGGGGGGATGGTCAGCCCCAGCATTTT. Protein product: CATRLRGDGQPQHF.

V is TRBV2 and J is TRBJ2-7; 8 nucleotides align to TRBD1. This CDR3 contains 15 residues. Trimming at V came to 2 bases and at J to 1 base, leaving 4 bases not matched to a gene. Germline V CDR1 and CDR2: SNHLY, FYNNEI. CDR3 bases: TGTGCCAGCAGTGAACGGGGGACAGGATCCTACGAGCAGTACTTC. Protein: CASSERGTGSYEQYF. Full variable domain (remainder filled in from reference TRBV2 and TRBJ2-7): EPEVTQTPSHQVTQMGQEVILRCVPISNHLYFYWYRQILGQKVEFLVSFYNNEISEKSEIFDDQFSVERPDGSNFTLKIRSTKLEDSAMYFCASSERGTGSYEQYFGPGTRLTVT.

There are a few counts of this clone. CDR3 DNA: TGCGCCAGCAGCTCCCCCTCGACAGGGAGTAAAGTCGGGGAGCTGTTTTTT. Its protein product is CASSSPSTGSKVGELFF. The V gene is TRBV5-1, the J gene TRBJ2-2; TRBD1 aligns across 7 bases. This CDR3 is 17 amino acids long. Trimming cost V 3 bases and J 7 bases; bases outside gene matches: 15. Looked up from germline, CDR1 is SGHRS and CDR2 is YFSETQ.

The V gene is TRBV18, the J gene TRBJ1-6; D gene uncertain. Looked up from germline, CDR1 is KGHSH and CDR2 is LQKENI. The germline V and J ends were trimmed by 3 bases and 7 bases, with 7 bases remaining between them. This CDR3 comprises 13 residues. The CDR3 loop reads CASSPNENSPLHF. As DNA, the CDR3 is TGTGCCAGCTCACCTAACGAGAATTCACCCCTCCACTTT.

This chain connects TRBV24-1 to TRBJ2-5; 7 positions agree with TRBD1. Germline trimming cut 4 bases from V and 2 bases from J; bases unmatched to any gene: 6. Germline lookup yields CDR1 KGHDR and CDR2 SFDVKD. This CDR3 spans 15 amino acids. CDR3 nucleotide sequence: TGTGCCACCAGTGACGGACAGGTCTTGCAAGAGACCCAGTACTTC. Protein product: CATSDGQVLQETQYF.

In nucleotides, the CDR3 is TGCAGTGCTAGTGGCAGATCTAACTATGGCTACACCTTC. It codes for CSASGRSNYGYTF. The V and J genes are TRBV20-1 and TRBJ1-2; no clear D gene. The CDR3 length is 13 residues. The ends were cut back, 3 bases at V and 0 bases at J, with 8 bases in the middle. Germline-derived CDR1 and CDR2 are DFQATT and SNEGSKA (reference sequence).

The chain has TRBV28 and TRBJ2-3, with TRBD2 matching 12 bases. The junction had 2 bases not matched to a gene; V was cut back by 2 bases and J by 5 bases. Germline loops: CDR1 MDHEN, CDR2 SYDVKM. This CDR3 is 15 amino acids long. CDR3 bases: TGTGCCAGCAGTTTACTAGCGGGGGGGGAAGATACGCAGTATTTT. This codes for CASSLLAGGEDTQYF.

The chain joins TRBV30 to TRBJ1-1; D not certain. The germline gives CDR1 GTSNPN, CDR2 SVGIG (reference sequence). CDR3 size: 15 residues. The V and J ends lost 1 base and 5 bases respectively, with 17 bases between them. CDR3 in DNA: TGTGCCTGGAGTGATCTTTCCTTCTCTTTAACTGAAGCTTTCTTT. Translation: CAWSDLSFSLTEAFF.

This sequence joins TRBV5-1 and TRBJ2-2; D unclear. Germline V gives CDR1 SGHRS, CDR2 YFSETQ. The CDR3 runs to 13 residues. V was trimmed by 0 bases and J by 2 bases, leaving 2 bases between them. The CDR3 is CASSLANTGELFF. The CDR3 nucleotides are TGCGCCAGCAGCTTGGCAAACACCGGGGAGCTGTTTTTT. Together with reference TRBV5-1 and TRBJ2-2, the CDR3 gives the full variable domain: KAGVTQTPRYLIKTRGQQVTLSCSPISGHRSVSWYQQTPGQGLQFLFEYFSETQRNKGNFPGRFSGRQFSNSRSEMNVSTLELGDSALYLCASSLANTGELFFGEGSRLTVL.

The V and J genes are TRBV6-1 and TRBJ2-7, with D possibly TRBD2 on 5 matching bases. Germline V gene data show CDR1 as MNHNS and CDR2 as SASEGT. V dropped 2 bases and J dropped 3 bases, with 8 bases sitting between them. This CDR3 has 13 residues. The CDR3 DNA reads as TGTGCCAGCAGTGAAACGGGGATCTACGAGCAGTACTTC. It is translated as CASSETGIYEQYF.

The chain joins TRBV28 to TRBJ1-3; no reliable D call. This CDR3 is built from 14 residues. Germline lookup yields CDR1 MDHEN and CDR2 SYDVKM. Between the trimmed V and J ends, which lost 3 bases and 4 bases, there was a span of 10 bases. CDR3 nucleotide sequence: TGTGCCAGCAGTTTCTCGGGATCCGGAAACACCATATATTTT. As protein: CASSFSGSGNTIYF.

The rearrangement links TRBV6-6 to TRBJ2-3; TRBD2 matches 9 bases. The junction had 12 bases not matched to a gene; V was cut back by 6 bases and J by 5 bases. The CDR3 totals 16 residues. CDR1 and CDR2 from the germline V gene are MNHNY and SVGAGI (reference sequence). The CDR3: CASSYRAGGFRDTQYF. CDR3 coding DNA: TGTGCCAGCAGCTACAGGGCGGGGGGGTTCAGAGATACGCAGTATTTT.

J is TRBJ2-5 and V is TRBV7-6, with 9 bases matching TRBD2. The V and J ends lost 0 bases and 0 bases, in that order; junction bases with no gene match: 8. The CDR3 has 18 amino acids. CDR1 is SGHVS and CDR2 is FNYEAQ in the germline V gene. The CDR3 here is CASSLALGGGAYQETQYF. CDR3 bases: TGTGCCAGCAGCTTAGCGTTAGGCGGGGGGGCGTACCAAGAGACCCAGTACTTC. The whole variable domain, filled in from reference TRBV7-6 and TRBJ2-5, reads GAGVSQSPRYKVTKRGQDVALRCDPISGHVSLYWYRQALGQGPEFLTYFNYEAQQDKSGLPNDRFSAERPEGSISTLTIQRTEQRDSAMYRCASSLALGGGAYQETQYFGPGTRLLVL.

The chain uses TRBV6-2 or TRBV6-3 and TRBJ1-1, with D possibly being TRBD1 (6 bases). From germline, CDR1 is MNHEY and CDR2 SVGEGT. The CDR3 has 17 residues. V dropped 1 base and J dropped 3 bases, with 18 bases sitting between them. The CDR3 here is CASSYFGQGMYYTEAFF. The DNA for the CDR3 is TGTGCCAGCAGTTACTTCGGCCAGGGGATGTATTACACTGAAGCTTTCTTT.